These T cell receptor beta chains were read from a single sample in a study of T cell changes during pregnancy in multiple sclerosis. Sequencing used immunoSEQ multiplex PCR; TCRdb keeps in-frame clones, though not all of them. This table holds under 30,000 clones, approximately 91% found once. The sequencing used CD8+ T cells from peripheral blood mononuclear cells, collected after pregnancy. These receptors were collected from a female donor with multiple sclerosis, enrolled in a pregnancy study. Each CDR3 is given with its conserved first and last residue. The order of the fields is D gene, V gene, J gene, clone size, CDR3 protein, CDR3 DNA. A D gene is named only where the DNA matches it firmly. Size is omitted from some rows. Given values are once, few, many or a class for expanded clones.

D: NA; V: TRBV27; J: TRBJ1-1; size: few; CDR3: CASRSLTGYTEAFF; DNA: TGTGCCAGCAGGTCCTTGACAGGATACACTGAAGCTTTCTTT
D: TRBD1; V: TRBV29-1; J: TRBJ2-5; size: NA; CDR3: CSVDDVDRGAQETQYF; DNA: TGCAGCGTTGACGACGTCGACAGGGGGGCCCAAGAGACCCAGTACTTC
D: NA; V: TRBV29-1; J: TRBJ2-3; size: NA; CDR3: CSVGAGGYTDTQYF; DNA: TGCAGCGTTGGCGCCGGAGGGTACACAGATACGCAGTATTTT
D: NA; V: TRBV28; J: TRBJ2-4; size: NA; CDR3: CASDGGAADIQYF; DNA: TGTGCCAGCGATGGGGGGGCCGCGGACATTCAGTACTTC
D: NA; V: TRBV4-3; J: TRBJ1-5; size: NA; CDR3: CASSQDAEVQPQHF; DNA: TGCGCCAGCAGCCAAGATGCAGAGGTTCAGCCCCAGCATTTT
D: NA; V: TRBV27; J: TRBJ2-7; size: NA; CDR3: CASTLNRDWISYEQYF; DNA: TGTGCCAGCACCCTGAACCGGGACTGGATTTCCTACGAGCAGTACTTC
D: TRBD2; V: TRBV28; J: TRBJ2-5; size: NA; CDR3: CASSRGGSGETQYF; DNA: TGTGCCAGCAGCCGGGGGGGGTCCGGGGAGACCCAGTACTTC
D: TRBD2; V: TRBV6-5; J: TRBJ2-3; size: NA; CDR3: CASSYTSGGTDTQYF; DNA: TGTGCCAGCAGTTACACTAGCGGGGGCACAGATACGCAGTATTTT
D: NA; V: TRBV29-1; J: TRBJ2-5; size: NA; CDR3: CSVEDRLGVETQYF; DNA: TGCAGCGTTGAAGATCGATTAGGAGTAGAGACCCAGTACTTC
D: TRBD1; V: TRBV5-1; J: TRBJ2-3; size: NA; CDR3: CASSTRDRVTDTQYF; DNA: TGCGCCAGCAGCACCCGGGACAGGGTCACAGATACGCAGTATTTT
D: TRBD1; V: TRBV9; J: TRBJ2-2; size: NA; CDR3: CASSSIRGPRTGELFF; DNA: TGTGCCAGCAGCAGCATCAGGGGGCCGAGAACCGGGGAGCTGTTTTTT
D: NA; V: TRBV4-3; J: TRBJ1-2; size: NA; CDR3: CASSQDRFRGGADYGYTF; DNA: TGCGCCAGCAGCCAAGATCGGTTTAGGGGGGGCGCGGACTATGGCTACACCTTC
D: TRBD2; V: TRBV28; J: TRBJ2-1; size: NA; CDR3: CASSLGGETSIHNEQFF; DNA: TGTGCCAGCAGTTTAGGGGGGGAGACTAGCATTCACAATGAGCAGTTCTTC
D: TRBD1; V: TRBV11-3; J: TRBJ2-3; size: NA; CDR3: CASRYRGPGTDTQYF; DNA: TGTGCCAGCAGGTACAGGGGTCCTGGCACAGATACGCAGTATTTT
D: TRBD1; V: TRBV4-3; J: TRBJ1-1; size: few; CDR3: CASSPDRTGNTEAFF; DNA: TGCGCCAGCAGCCCCGATCGGACAGGGAACACTGAAGCTTTCTTT
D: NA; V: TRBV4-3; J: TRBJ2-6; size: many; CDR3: CASSQDEGAGANVLTF; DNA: TGCGCCAGCAGCCAAGATGAGGGGGCTGGGGCCAACGTCCTGACTTTC
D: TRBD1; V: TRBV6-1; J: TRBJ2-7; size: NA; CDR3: CASSVYRGAYEQYF; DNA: TGTGCCAGCAGTGTATACAGGGGCGCCTACGAGCAGTACTTC
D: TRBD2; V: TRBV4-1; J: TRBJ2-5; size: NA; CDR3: CASSQDTGDPVDLAGPRETQYF; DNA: TGCGCCAGCAGCCAAGATACTGGCGACCCCGTCGATCTAGCGGGTCCGAGGGAGACCCAGTACTTC
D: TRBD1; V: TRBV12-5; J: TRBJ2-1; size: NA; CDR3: CASGLTPGQPRGEQFF; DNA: TGTGCTAGTGGTTTGACACCGGGACAGCCGAGAGGTGAGCAGTTCTTC
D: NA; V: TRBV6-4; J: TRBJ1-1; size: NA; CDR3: CASSEAENTEAFF; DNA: TGTGCCAGCAGTGAAGCCGAGAACACTGAAGCTTTCTTT
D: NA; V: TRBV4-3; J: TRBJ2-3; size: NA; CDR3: CASSQEVPAFTDTQYF; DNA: TGCGCCAGCAGCCAAGAGGTTCCAGCGTTCACAGATACGCAGTATTTT
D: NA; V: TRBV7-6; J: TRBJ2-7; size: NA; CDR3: CASRGMSSYEQYF; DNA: TGTGCCTCCCGGGGGATGAGCTCCTACGAGCAGTACTTC
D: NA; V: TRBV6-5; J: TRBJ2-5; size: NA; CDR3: CASSYSRGLAETQYF; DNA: TGTGCCAGCAGTTACTCGCGAGGGCTTGCAGAGACCCAGTACTTC
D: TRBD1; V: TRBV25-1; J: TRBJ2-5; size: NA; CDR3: CASSSPGQGGVPSETQYF; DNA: TGTGCCAGCAGTAGCCCGGGACAGGGGGGAGTTCCGTCAGAGACCCAGTACTTC
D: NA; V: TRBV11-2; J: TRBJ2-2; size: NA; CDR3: CASSLDFAGNTGELFF; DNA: TGTGCCAGCAGCTTAGATTTTGCGGGAAATACCGGGGAGCTGTTTTTT
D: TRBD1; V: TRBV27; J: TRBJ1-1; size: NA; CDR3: CASSRNRGNTEAFF; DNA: TGTGCCAGCAGTAGAAACAGGGGAAACACTGAAGCTTTCTTT
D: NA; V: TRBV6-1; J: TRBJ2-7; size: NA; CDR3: CASSEDREIPYEQYF; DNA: TGTGCCAGCAGTGAAGACAGGGAAATCCCCTACGAGCAGTACTTC
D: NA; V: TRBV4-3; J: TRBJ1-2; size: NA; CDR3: CASSQGQDIGWIGYTF; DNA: TGCGCCAGCAGCCAAGGACAGGATATTGGTTGGATAGGCTACACCTTC
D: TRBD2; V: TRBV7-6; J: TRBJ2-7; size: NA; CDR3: CASSLTSGSRYEQYF; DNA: TGTGCCAGCAGCTTAACTAGCGGGAGCAGGTACGAGCAGTACTTC
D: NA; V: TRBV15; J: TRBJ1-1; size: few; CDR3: CATSPPGTLTSGAEAFF; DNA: TGTGCCACCAGCCCTCCCGGGACACTCACTTCGGGTGCTGAAGCTTTCTTT
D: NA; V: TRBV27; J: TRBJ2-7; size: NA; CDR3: CASSLGGSSYEQYF; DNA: TGTGCCAGCAGTTTAGGGGGCAGCTCCTACGAGCAGTACTTC
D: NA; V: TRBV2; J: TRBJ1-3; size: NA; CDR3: CASLEKDSGNTIYF; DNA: TGTGCCAGCCTAGAGAAGGACTCTGGAAACACCATATATTTT
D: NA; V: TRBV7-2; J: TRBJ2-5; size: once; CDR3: CASSFPMDSDTYVETQYF; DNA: TGTGCCAGCAGCTTTCCCATGGACAGCGATACTTACGTGGAGACCCAGTACTTC
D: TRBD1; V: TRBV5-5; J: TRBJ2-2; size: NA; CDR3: CASSHSRTGGYGTGELFF; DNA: TGCGCCAGCAGCCACTCCCGGACAGGGGGCTACGGCACCGGGGAGCTGTTTTTT
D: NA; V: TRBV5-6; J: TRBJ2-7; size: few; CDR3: CASTPGAGDHEQYF; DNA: TGTGCCAGCACCCCTGGTGCAGGGGACCACGAGCAGTACTTC
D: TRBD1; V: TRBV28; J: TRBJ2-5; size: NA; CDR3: CASRTKRDRGETQYF; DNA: TGTGCCAGCAGGACCAAAAGGGACAGGGGAGAGACCCAGTACTTC
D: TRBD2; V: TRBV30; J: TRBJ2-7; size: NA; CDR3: CAWSVSSGDEQYF; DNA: TGTGCCTGGAGTGTGTCTAGCGGGGACGAGCAGTACTTC
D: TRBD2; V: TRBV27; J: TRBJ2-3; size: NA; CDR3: CASSWASGITDTQYF; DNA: TGTGCCAGCAGTTGGGCTAGCGGGATCACAGATACGCAGTATTTT
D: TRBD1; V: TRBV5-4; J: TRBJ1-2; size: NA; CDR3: CASSRISAPGGSSNYGYTF; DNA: TGTGCCAGCAGCCGCATCTCCGCGCCAGGGGGCTCCTCTAACTATGGCTACACCTTC
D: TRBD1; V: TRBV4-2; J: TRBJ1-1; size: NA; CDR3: CASSQARTGNTEAFF; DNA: TGTGCCAGCAGCCAAGCTCGGACAGGGAACACTGAAGCTTTCTTT
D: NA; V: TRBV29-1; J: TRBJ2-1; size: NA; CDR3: CSVAGYSYNEQFF; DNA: TGCAGCGTCGCGGGATACTCCTACAATGAGCAGTTCTTC
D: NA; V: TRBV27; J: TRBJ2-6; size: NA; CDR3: CASTISGANVLTF; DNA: TGTGCCAGCACTATCTCTGGGGCCAACGTCCTGACTTTC
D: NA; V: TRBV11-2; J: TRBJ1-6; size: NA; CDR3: CASSLAGRSYNSPLHF; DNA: TGTGCCAGCAGCTTAGCAGGGAGGTCCTATAATTCACCCCTCCACTTT
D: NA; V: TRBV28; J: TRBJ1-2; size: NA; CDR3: CASSLRYRGTYGYTF; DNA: TGTGCCAGCAGTTTACGGTATAGGGGGACCTATGGCTACACCTTC
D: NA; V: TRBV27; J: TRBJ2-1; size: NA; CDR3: CASSLDRTYSYNEQFF; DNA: TGTGCCAGCAGTTTGGACCGGACATACTCCTACAATGAGCAGTTCTTC
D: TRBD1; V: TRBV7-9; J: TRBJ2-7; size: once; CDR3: CASSSLRTGGPYEQYF; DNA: TGTGCCAGCAGCTCACTAAGGACAGGGGGCCCCTACGAGCAGTACTTC